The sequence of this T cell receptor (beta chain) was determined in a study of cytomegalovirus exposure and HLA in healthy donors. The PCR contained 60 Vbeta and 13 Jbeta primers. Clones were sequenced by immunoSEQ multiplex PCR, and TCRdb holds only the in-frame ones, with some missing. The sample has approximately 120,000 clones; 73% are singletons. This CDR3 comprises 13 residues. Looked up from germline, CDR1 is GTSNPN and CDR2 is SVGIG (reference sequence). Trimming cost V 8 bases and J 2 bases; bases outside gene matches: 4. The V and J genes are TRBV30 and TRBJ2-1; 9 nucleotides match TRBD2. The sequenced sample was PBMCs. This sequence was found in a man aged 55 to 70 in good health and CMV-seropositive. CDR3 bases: TGTGCCAGGGCGGGGGGGACCTACAATGAGCAGTTCTTC. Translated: CARAGGTYNEQFF.